This T cell receptor (beta chain) was observed in a study of T cell responses to AZD1222 COVID-19 vaccine (dated by TCRdb to the early 2020s). General notes on the study: AZD1222 recipients given second doses at about 4 weeks or at about 12 weeks were pooled, since spike-specific TCR depth and breadth were not found to differ between the two schedules. A total of 230 to 250 trial participants underwent TCR sequencing, of whom some 210 received two doses of AZD1222 and some 25 received two doses of the MenACWY control vaccine. Trial participants were enrolled by age into subgroups of 18-55, 56-69 and 70-plus years, and around 150, 29 and 61 TCR-sequenced participants, respectively, were included in these subgroups. General study outcomes and caveats: Reportedly, close to half of the unique spike-specific TCRs recognized epitopes lying outside the regions that are mutated in the B.1.351 and B.1.1.7 variants. Only 5 to 7 AZD1222 recipients were SARS-CoV-2 seropositive at baseline, limiting conclusions about previously exposed vaccinees. After two AZD1222 doses, spike-specific TCR breadth and depth were significantly higher than at day 0 and than in MenACWY recipients. The 56-69-year group was small, and its depth increase did not reach significance, likely because of low power. Because no day 14 peak-response samples were available, the repertoires could be characterized only after the peak T cell response. The whole spike protein was spanned by vaccine-associated CD4 TCRs, and dominant responses were seen in regions 160-218 and 743-854. Most participants were white British and females outnumbered males, and the authors suggested that clonal diversity may have been underestimated.

The CDR1 and CDR2 encoded by the germline V gene (reference sequence) are MNHEY and SMNVEV. V lost 1 base and J lost 4 bases; the stretch between them is 19 bases long. The CDR3 numbers 17 residues from cysteine through phenylalanine. Just the 51-base CDR3 DNA is kept, in frame starting at base 1. The CDR3 regions of human TCRbeta chains were analyzed by immunosequencing. Concerning the study's data processing: TCRs in the repertoires were matched against a reference library of SARS-CoV-2-specific TCRs that had been generated with the MIRA antigen-specificity platform. Breadth meant the fraction of unique TCRs that were SARS-CoV-2-associated, whereas depth meant the fraction of total T cells that were SARS-CoV-2-associated. Using the MIRA data, every spike-specific TCR was mapped to the spike region that the TCR reacted to and assigned to either a CD4 or a CD8 class. Log10-transformed breadth and depth values were compared by one-way ANOVA with Sidak's multiple comparisons tests. TCRdb took this table from immuneACCESS and kept in-frame rearrangements with V and J called. Such tables lack part of the clones; where checked against another copy, unresolved V genes explain under half of the gap, and the rest is unexplained. D and trimming were read from the DNA, whereas the V and J calls and clone size are those reported in that table. The sample table records roughly 130,000 clones; roughly 93% of these occur just once. Together, the top ten hold 6.6% of the sample.

On this clone: The antigen this receptor binds is unknown. No base qualities exist here, and no much larger clone lies one base off it.

Explained via the paper, the time point label denotes: baseline before first vaccination. Vaccinee samples were obtained from the UK trials COV001 and COV002, which included a single-blind randomized controlled phase 2/3 trial of AZD1222 (ChAdOx1 nCoV-19) in healthy adults. For TCRbeta chain sequencing, PBMC samples were collected from trial participants at day 0 and at day 28 after the second dose. The receptor chain draws on TRBV27 and TRBJ1-2, with TRBD1 as a weak D call on 5 bases. The specimen comprised peripheral blood, sampled on day 0 of AZD1222 vaccination. The sequence came from an adult in good health. The CDR3 has the sequence CASSLWGGAGDSYGYTF. The DNA sequence is as follows: TGTGCCAGCAGTTTATGGGGCGGGGCAGGAGACAGCTATGGCTACACCTTC.